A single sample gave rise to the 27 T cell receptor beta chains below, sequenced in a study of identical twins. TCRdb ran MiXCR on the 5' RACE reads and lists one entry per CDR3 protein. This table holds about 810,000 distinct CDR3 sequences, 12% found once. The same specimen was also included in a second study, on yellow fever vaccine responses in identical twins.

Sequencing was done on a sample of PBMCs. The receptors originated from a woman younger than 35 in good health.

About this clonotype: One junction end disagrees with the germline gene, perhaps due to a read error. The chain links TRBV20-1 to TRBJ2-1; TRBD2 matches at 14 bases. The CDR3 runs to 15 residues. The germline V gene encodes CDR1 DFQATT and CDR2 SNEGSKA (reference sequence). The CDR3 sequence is CCALSGTSGRNEQFF. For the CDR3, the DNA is TGCTGTGCCCTTTCCGGGACTAGCGGGAGAAATGAGCAGTTCTTC.

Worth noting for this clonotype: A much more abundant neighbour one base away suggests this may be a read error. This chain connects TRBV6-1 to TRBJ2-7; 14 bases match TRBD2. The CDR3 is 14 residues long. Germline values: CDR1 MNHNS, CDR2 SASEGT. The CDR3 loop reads CVSGTSGSSYEQYF. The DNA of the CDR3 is TGTGTCAGCGGGACTAGCGGGAGCTCCTACGAGCAGTACTTC.

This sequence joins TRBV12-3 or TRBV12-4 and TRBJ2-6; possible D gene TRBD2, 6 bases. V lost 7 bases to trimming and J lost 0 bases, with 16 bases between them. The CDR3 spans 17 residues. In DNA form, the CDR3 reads TGTGCCAGCACGATGGGGGGTTCTAGCTCTGGGGCCAACGTCCTGACTTTC. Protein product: CASTMGGSSSGANVLTF.

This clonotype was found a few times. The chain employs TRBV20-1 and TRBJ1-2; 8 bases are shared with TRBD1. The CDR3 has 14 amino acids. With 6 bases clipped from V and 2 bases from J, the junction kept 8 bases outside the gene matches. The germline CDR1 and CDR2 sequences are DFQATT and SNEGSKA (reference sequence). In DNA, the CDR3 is TGCAGTGCCCGTCAGGGGGCAACAAACTATGGCTACACCTTC. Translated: CSARQGATNYGYTF.

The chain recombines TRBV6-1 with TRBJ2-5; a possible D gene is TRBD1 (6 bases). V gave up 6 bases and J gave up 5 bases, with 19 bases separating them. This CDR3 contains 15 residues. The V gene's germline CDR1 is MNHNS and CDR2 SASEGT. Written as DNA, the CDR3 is TGTGCCAGCAGCCCCTTGCAACAGGGTCGGGAGACCCAGTACTTC. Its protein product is CASSPLQQGRETQYF.

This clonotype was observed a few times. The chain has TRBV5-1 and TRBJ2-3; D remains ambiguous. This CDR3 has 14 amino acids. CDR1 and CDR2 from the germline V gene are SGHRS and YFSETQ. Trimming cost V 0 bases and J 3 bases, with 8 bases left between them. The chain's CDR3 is CASSLAPETDTQYF. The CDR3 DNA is TGCGCCAGCAGCTTGGCCCCTGAAACAGATACGCAGTATTTT.

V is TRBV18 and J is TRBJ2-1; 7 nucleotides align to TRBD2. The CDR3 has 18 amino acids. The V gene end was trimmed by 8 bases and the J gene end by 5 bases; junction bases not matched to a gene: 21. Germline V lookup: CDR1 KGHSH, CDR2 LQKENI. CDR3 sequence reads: CASQRPSKTSSSDNEQFF. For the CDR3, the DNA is TGTGCCAGCCAACGCCCTAGTAAGACTAGCTCATCGGACAATGAGCAGTTCTTC. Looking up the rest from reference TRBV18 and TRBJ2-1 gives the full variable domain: NAGVMQNPRHLVRRRGQEARLRCSPMKGHSHVYWYRQLPEEGLKFMVYLQKENIIDESGMPKERFSAEFPKEGPSILRIQQVVRGDSAAYFCASQRPSKTSSSDNEQFFGPGTRLTVL.

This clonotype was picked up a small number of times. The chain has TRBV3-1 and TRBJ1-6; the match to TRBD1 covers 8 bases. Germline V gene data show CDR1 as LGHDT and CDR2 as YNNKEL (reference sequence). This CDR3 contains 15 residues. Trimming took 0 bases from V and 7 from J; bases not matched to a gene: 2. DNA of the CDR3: TGTGCCAGCAGCCAAGATCGGGACAGGAATTCACCCCTCCACTTT. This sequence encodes CASSQDRDRNSPLHF.

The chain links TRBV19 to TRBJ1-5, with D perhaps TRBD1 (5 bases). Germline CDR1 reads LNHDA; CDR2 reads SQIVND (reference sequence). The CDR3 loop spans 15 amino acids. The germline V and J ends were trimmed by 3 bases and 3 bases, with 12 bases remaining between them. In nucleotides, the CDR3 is TGTGCCAGTAGTATGAGCCAGGGAACCAATCAGCCCCAGCATTTT. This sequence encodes CASSMSQGTNQPQHF.

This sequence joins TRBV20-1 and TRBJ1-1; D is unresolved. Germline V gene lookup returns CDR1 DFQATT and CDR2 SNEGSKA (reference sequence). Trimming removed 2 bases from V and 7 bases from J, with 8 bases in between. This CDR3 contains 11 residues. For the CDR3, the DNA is TGCAGTGCTAGAAGACGGCGTGAAGCTTTCTTT. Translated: CSARRRREAFF.

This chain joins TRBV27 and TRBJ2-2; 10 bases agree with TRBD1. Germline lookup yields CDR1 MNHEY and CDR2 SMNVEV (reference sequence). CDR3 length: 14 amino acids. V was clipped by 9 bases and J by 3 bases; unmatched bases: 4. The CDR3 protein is CASTGTGDTGELFF. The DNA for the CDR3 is TGTGCCAGTACGGGGACAGGGGACACCGGGGAGCTGTTTTTT.

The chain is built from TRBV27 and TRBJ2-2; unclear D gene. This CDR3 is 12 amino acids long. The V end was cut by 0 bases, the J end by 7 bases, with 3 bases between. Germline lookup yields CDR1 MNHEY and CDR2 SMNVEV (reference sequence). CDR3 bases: TGTGCCAGCAGTTTATCGCTCGGGGAGCTGTTTTTT. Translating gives CASSLSLGELFF.

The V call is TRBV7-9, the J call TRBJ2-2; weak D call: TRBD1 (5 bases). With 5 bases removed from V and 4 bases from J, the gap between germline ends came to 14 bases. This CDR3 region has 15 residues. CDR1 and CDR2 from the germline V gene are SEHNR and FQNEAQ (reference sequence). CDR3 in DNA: TGTGCCAGCAGCCTAATCGACAGTGCCACCGGGGAGCTGTTTTTT. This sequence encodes CASSLIDSATGELFF.

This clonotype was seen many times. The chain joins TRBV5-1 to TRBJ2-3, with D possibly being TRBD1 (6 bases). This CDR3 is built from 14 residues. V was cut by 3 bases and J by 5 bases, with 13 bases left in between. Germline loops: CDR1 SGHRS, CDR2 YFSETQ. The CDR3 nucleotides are TGCGCCAGCAGCTGGCAGGGGCGAGGAGATACGCAGTATTTT. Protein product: CASSWQGRGDTQYF.

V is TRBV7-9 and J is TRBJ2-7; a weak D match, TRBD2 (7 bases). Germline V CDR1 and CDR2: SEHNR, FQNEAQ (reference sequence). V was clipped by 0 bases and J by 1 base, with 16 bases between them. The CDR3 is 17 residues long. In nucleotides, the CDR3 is TGTGCCAGCAGCTTAGCAGGGGTCCGGGGGGCGTCCTACGAGCAGTACTTC. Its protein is CASSLAGVRGASYEQYF.

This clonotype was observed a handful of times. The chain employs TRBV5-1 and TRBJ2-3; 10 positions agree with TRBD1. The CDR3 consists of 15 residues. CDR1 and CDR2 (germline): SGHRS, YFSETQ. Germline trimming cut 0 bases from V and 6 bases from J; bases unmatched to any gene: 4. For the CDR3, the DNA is TGCGCCAGCAGCTTGGACCTGACAGGGGGCGATACGCAGTATTTT. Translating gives CASSLDLTGGDTQYF.

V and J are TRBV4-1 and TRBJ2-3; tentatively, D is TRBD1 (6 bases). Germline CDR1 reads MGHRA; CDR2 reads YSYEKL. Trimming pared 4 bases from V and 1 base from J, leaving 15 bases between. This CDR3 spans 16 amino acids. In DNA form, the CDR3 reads TGCGCCAGCAGCCCCCAGGTACAGGGAGGCACAGATACGCAGTATTTT. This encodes CASSPQVQGGTDTQYF.

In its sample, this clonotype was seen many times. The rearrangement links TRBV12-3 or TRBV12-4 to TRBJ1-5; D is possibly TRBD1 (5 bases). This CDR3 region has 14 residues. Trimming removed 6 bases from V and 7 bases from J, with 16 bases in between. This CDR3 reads CASSTMGQGQPQHF. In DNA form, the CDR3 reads TGTGCCAGCAGCACAATGGGGCAGGGACAGCCCCAGCATTTT.

This CDR3 reads CASSRGQPANV. The CDR3 nucleotides are TGCGCCAGCAGCCGGGGACAGCCCGCTAACGTC. This chain joins TRBV5-1 and TRBJ2-7, with 7 bases identical to TRBD1. Germline assignment: CDR1 SGHRS and CDR2 YFSETQ. This CDR3 region has 11 residues.

CDR3 coding DNA: TGCGCCAGCAGCTTGGATAGTACTAGCGGGGTTGTAGATACGCAGTATTTT. It specifies CASSLDSTSGVVDTQYF. The chain employs TRBV5-1 and TRBJ2-3, with 10 bases lining up with TRBD2. This CDR3 has 17 residues. Germline V gene data show CDR1 as SGHRS and CDR2 as YFSETQ. Germline trimming cut 0 bases from V and 5 bases from J; bases unmatched to any gene: 9.

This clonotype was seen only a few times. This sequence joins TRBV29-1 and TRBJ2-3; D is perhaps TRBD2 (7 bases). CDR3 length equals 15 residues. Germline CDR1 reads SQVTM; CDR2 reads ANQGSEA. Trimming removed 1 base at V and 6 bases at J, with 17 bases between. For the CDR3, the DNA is TGCAGCGTTGAAGGGGGGGCTGGGAGGGCGGATACGCAGTATTTT. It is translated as CSVEGGAGRADTQYF.

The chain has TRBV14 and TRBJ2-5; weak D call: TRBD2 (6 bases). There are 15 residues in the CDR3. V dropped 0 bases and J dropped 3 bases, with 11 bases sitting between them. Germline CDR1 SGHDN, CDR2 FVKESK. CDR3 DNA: TGTGCCAGCAGCCAAGATCGGGCGGGAAAAGAGACCCAGTACTTC. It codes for CASSQDRAGKETQYF.

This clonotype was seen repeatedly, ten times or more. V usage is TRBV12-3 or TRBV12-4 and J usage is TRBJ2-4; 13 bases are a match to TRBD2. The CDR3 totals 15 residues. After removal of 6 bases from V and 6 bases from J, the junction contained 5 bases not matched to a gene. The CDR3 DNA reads TGTGCCAGCAGAAGGACTAGCGGGAGTATAAACATTCAGTACTTC. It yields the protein CASRRTSGSINIQYF.

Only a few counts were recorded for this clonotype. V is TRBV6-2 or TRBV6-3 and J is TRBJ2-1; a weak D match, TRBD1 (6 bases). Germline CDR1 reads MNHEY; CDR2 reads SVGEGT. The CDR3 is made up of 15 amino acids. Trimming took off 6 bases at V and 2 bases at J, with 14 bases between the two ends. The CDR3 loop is CASSRSGTPYNEQFF. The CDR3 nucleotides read TGTGCCAGCAGCAGATCCGGGACACCCTACAATGAGCAGTTCTTC.

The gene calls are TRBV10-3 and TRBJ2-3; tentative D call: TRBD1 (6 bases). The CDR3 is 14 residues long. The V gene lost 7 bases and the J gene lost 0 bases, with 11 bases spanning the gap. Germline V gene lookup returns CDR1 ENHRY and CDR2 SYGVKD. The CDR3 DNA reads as TGTGCCATCATGGGGGCGACCAGCACAGATACGCAGTATTTT. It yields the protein CAIMGATSTDTQYF.

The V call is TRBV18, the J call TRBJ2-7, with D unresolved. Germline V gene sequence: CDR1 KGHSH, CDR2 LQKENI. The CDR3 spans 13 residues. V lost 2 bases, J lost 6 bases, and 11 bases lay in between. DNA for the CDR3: TGTGCCAGCTCACCAGTACCTGGTAGCGAGCAGTACGTC. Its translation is CASSPVPGSEQYV.

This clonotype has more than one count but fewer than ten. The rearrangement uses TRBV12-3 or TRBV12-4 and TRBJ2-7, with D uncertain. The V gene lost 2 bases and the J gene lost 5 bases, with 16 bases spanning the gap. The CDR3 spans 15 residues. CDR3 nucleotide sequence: TGTGCCAGCAGTTTATATAAAGTAATCGAGGACGAGCAGTACGTC. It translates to CASSLYKVIEDEQYV.